The 4 T cell receptor beta chains listed next were all sequenced from one sample in a study of vaccination effects on CD4 cells after COVID-19. Profiled with immunoSEQ multiplex PCR; TCRdb holds only in-frame clones, not every one. This table has about 22,000 clones, 55% to 85% appearing once. Their specific antigens are unknown. Within the ViraFEST assay, antigen-specific CD4+ T cells underwent expansion with viral peptide pools prior to sequencing. The culture ran for roughly 10 days before CD4+ T cells were isolated. Participants were vaccinated with two doses of either the BNT162b2 or mRNA-1273 vaccine. The sample in question was CD4+ T cells from PBMCs cultured with HCoV-NL63 spike peptides, obtained after COVID-19 vaccination. These receptors were obtained from a human donor who received a COVID-19 vaccine.

V is TRBV19 and J is TRBJ2-2, with no clear D. CDR1 and CDR2 (germline): LNHDA, SQIVND (reference sequence). Trimming removed 4 bases at V and 4 bases at J, with 7 bases between. This CDR3 region has 13 residues. In DNA form, the CDR3 reads TGTGCCAGTAGTAATCGGGCCACCGGGGAGCTGTTTTTT. Its protein is CASSNRATGELFF.

This chain joins TRBV5-1 and TRBJ1-4, with D uncertain. Deletions cut 4 bases from V and 0 bases from J, with 10 bases between. This CDR3 has 15 residues. In germline, CDR1 is SGHRS, CDR2 YFSETQ. CDR3 coding DNA: TGCGCCAGCAGCAGCGCGGGGACAACTAATGAAAAACTGTTTTTT. The encoded protein is CASSSAGTTNEKLFF.

The V and J genes are TRBV4-1 and TRBJ2-7; no firm D call. Germline V gene sequence: CDR1 MGHRA, CDR2 YSYEKL. The CDR3 is 16 amino acids. V dropped 5 bases and J dropped 0 bases, with 17 bases sitting between them. The CDR3 DNA is TGCGCCAGCAGCGGTCGCGGCCGGTTTAGCTCCTACGAGCAGTACTTC. Protein: CASSGRGRFSSYEQYF.

The table lists this clone with a few counts. This chain links TRBV11-2 with TRBJ1-2; 7 nucleotides agree with TRBD1. Germline V gene data show CDR1 as SGHAT and CDR2 as FQNNGV. CDR3 length: 14 amino acids. The junction had 2 bases not matched to a gene; V was cut back by 0 bases and J by 4 bases. The DNA for the CDR3 is TGTGCCAGCAGCTTAGATTACAGGGGCTATGGCTACACCTTC. This translates into CASSLDYRGYGYTF.